This TCR beta chain derives from a study of T cell repertoires and HLA-DP antigens. The table came from immunoSEQ multiplex PCR; TCRdb's copy has only in-frame clones and leaves some out. This sample has thousands of clones, with 74% found just once. CD4+ cells expanded for roughly 15 days were restimulated roughly 25 h with allogeneic-DPB1 HeLa cells. HeLa stimulator cells carried retrovirally transduced HLA-DPA1/DPB1, HLA-DM, invariant chain and CD80. The CDR3 runs to 15 residues. V was cut by 3 bases and J by 7 bases, with 21 bases left in between. From germline, CDR1 is GTSNPN and CDR2 SVGIG (reference sequence).

This receptor was identified in a man aged 45 to 65 in good health and CMV-seronegative. Sequenced sample: CD137- CD4+ T cells from cultured PBMCs. This sequence joins TRBV30 and TRBJ1-1, with D hard to call. The CDR3 coding sequence is TGTGCCTGGAGGGTAACAAGGGCCCTATTTCTTGAAGCTTTCTTT. It specifies CAWRVTRALFLEAFF. The full variable domain, completed using reference TRBV30 and TRBJ1-1, is SQTIHQWPATLVQPVGSPLSLECTVEGTSNPNLYWYRQAAGRGLQLLFYSVGIGQISSEVPQNLSASRPQDRQFILSSKKLLLSDSGFYLCAWRVTRALFLEAFFGQGTRLTVV.